This note documents a single T cell receptor (beta chain) sequence. V lost 4 bases and J lost 6; bases outside the gene matches: 10. CDR1 and CDR2 from the germline V gene are SGHNT and YYREEE (reference sequence). The CDR3 length is 15 residues. The record originates from a study of blood T cell repertoires in COVID-19. The wider study: Some COVID-19 samples were acute and others convalescent; all came from the United States, Italy and Spain. Nucleic acid was either cDNA or gDNA, and it came from T cells, B-cell-depleted T cells, or PBMCs.

Per the original methods: The assay estimated nucleated cells by amplifying reference gene primers. The table came from immunoSEQ multiplex PCR; TCRdb's copy has only in-frame clones and leaves some out. The DNA was the basis for D and trimming; V, J and clone size are from that table. The data show some 120,000 clones, with 85% seen just once and roughly a quarter held by the top ten. Sequences were obtained from peripheral blood. V is TRBV5-4 and J is TRBJ2-1; TRBD2 matches at 7 bases. The receptor comes from an elderly woman with acute or convalescent COVID-19. In nucleotides, the CDR3 is TGTGCCAGCAGCCCTGGGGGGGGGTATCGCAATGAGCAGTTCTTC. This sequence encodes CASSPGGGYRNEQFF.